Sequencing of this T cell receptor beta chain was carried out in a study of blood T cell repertoires in COVID-19. V shed 0 bases and J shed 1 base, with 7 bases lying between them. The CDR3 is 15 amino acids. The V gene's germline CDR1 is MNHEY and CDR2 SVGAGI. As originally analysed: Quantification of nucleated cells was approximated via reference gene primer amplification. Here immunoSEQ multiplex PCR was the method, and the copy in TCRdb shows in-frame clones only, minus some. The V and J calls and clone size are taken from that table; D and trimming were inferred from the DNA. The table lists some 260,000 clones, roughly nine tenths of them singletons, with more than 5% in the top ten.

The clonotype originates from a woman under 40 with acute COVID-19. Source material: PBMCs or T cells enriched from blood (not recorded which). This chain joins TRBV6-5 and TRBJ1-5; D remains unclear. The CDR3 sequence: CASSYSRASNQPQHF. The CDR3 DNA sequence: TGTGCCAGCAGTTACTCGAGAGCGAGCAATCAGCCCCAGCATTTT.